The T cell receptor beta chain described here comes from a study of monozygotic twins with inflammatory bowel disease. General study results and limits: Neither one strong signal nor one clonotype associated with IBD was supported. Compared with healthy twins, IBD patients shared fewer clonotypes with others, especially with disease activity.

TCRdb derives one entry per CDR3 protein from the 5' RACE reads, leaving out DNA. Recorded for this sample: 200,000 to 250,000 distinct CDR3 sequences. In the case of this clonotype: Its target is unknown.

Sample: blood. This TCR derives from a human donor with ulcerative colitis or Crohn's disease, or a healthy co-twin of an affected twin (not recorded which).

The CDR3 is CASSLSVTVVSYEQYF. The chain combines TRBV7-2 with TRBJ2-7. The CDR3 spans 16 residues. CDR1 and CDR2 from the germline V gene are SGHTA and FQGNSA.